This is a list of T cell receptor beta chains from one sample in a study of blood T cell repertoires in COVID-19. Repertoires were generated with immunoSEQ multiplex PCR, while TCRdb's copy carries only in-frame clones and drops some. This sample has roughly 280,000 clones; 85% to 90% occur once, and the top ten carry 3.6%. Sequencing used peripheral blood. These receptors were obtained from a man aged 18 to 29 with active or convalescent COVID-19. Both conserved end residues are part of each CDR3. The D gene is left open where the match is weak. Expanded clones are given a class, and other clones once, few, many or no size at all.

TRBJ2-7	once	-	TRBV7-2	CASSSSPLYEQYF	TGTGCCAGCAGCTCGTCCCCCCTCTACGAGCAGTACTTC
TRBJ2-2	-	TRBD2	TRBV4-1	CASSQVPPNLAGEWDTGELFF	TGCGCCAGCAGCCAAGTCCCCCCCAATCTAGCGGGAGAGTGGGACACCGGGGAGCTGTTTTTT
TRBJ2-7	few	TRBD2	TRBV2	CASTTFWRGSYEQYF	TGTGCCAGCACTACATTTTGGCGGGGGTCCTACGAGCAGTACTTC
TRBJ2-7	-	TRBD1	TRBV7-2	CASSPEGTGPYEQYF	TGTGCCAGCAGCCCAGAAGGGACAGGGCCCTACGAGCAGTACTTC
TRBJ1-1	-	TRBD1	TRBV7-9	CASSPRTGSVTEAFF	TGTGCCAGCAGCCCCCGGACAGGATCGGTTACTGAAGCTTTCTTT
TRBJ2-5	-	-	TRBV24-1	CATSDPQGRETQYF	TGTGCCACCAGTGATCCCCAGGGCAGGGAGACCCAGTACTTC
TRBJ2-3	-	TRBD2	TRBV6-2/TRBV6-3	CASSYFLAGANTDTQYF	TGTGCCAGCAGTTACTTTCTAGCGGGAGCTAACACAGATACGCAGTATTTT
TRBJ2-2	few	-	TRBV23-1	CASSRDTGELFF	TGCGCCAGCAGTCGCGACACCGGGGAGCTGTTTTTT
TRBJ1-1	-	TRBD1	TRBV6-2/TRBV6-3	CASSSGTGWTEAFF	TGTGCCAGCAGTTCCGGGACAGGGTGGACTGAAGCTTTCTTT
TRBJ1-4	-	TRBD1	TRBV6-2/TRBV6-3	CASSPGTGVEKLFF	TGTGCCAGCAGTCCAGGGACAGGGGTCGAAAAACTGTTTTTT
TRBJ1-2	-	TRBD1	TRBV19	CASSMEGGQGIGYTF	TGTGCCAGTAGTATGGAAGGGGGACAGGGGATAGGCTACACCTTC
TRBJ1-4	-	TRBD1	TRBV2	CASTDRGTNEKLFF	TGTGCCAGCACCGACAGGGGTACTAATGAAAAACTGTTTTTT
TRBJ1-2	-	-	TRBV6-5	CASSYGAGVYGYTF	TGTGCCAGCAGTTACGGAGCGGGGGTCTATGGCTACACCTTC
TRBJ2-7	-	TRBD2	TRBV4-2	CASSQQIEGRGEQYF	TGTGCCAGCAGCCAACAGATTGAGGGGAGGGGAGAGCAGTACTTC
TRBJ1-1	-	-	TRBV7-6	CASSLAGLIEAFF	TGTGCCAGCAGCTTAGCGGGCCTTATTGAAGCTTTCTTT
TRBJ1-1	-	-	TRBV5-1	CASSLRGATNTEAFF	TGCGCCAGCAGCCTGCGAGGAGCTACGAACACTGAAGCTTTCTTT
TRBJ1-3	once	-	TRBV7-9	CASSPLGNTIYF	TGTGCCAGCAGCCCGCTAGGAAACACCATATATTTT
TRBJ2-7	-	TRBD2	TRBV7-9	CASSLISGRYSYEQYF	TGTGCCAGCAGCTTGATTAGCGGGAGGTACTCCTACGAGCAGTACTTC
TRBJ1-1	-	TRBD1	TRBV3-1/TRBV3-2	CASSQTGDRGFIGEAFF	TGTGCCAGCAGCCAAACGGGGGACAGGGGGTTTATTGGTGAAGCTTTCTTT
TRBJ2-6	-	TRBD2	TRBV7-9	CASSALWTSGVSGANVLTF	TGTGCCAGCAGCGCGCTTTGGACTAGCGGGGTCTCTGGGGCCAACGTCCTGACTTTC
TRBJ2-5	-	TRBD1	TRBV28	CASNGQEETQYF	TGTGCCAGCAATGGACAGGAAGAGACCCAGTACTTC
TRBJ2-2	-	TRBD1	TRBV2	CASRGDREGPGELFF	TGTGCCAGCAGGGGGGACAGGGAGGGTCCCGGGGAGCTGTTTTTT
TRBJ1-2	-	-	TRBV10-3	CAISESRTEEGGYTF	TGTGCCATCAGTGAGTCTCGAACGGAGGAAGGTGGCTACACCTTC
TRBJ1-4	-	TRBD1	TRBV11-1	CASSLATPGTGDEKLFF	TGTGCCAGCAGCTTAGCGACCCCCGGGACAGGGGATGAAAAACTGTTTTTT
TRBJ1-6	-	-	TRBV10-2	CASSERGGGNSPLHF	TGCGCCAGCAGTGAGAGAGGCGGAGGGAATTCACCCCTCCACTTT
TRBJ2-3	-	TRBD2	TRBV18	CASSPPSGAGRDTQYF	TGTGCCAGCTCACCCCCGAGCGGGGCCGGGAGGGATACGCAGTATTTT
TRBJ2-1	-	TRBD2	TRBV23-1	CASNLFSGTSGGSSYNEQFF	TGCGCCAGCAACCTTTTTTCCGGGACTAGCGGGGGGAGCTCCTACAATGAGCAGTTCTTC
TRBJ1-5	-	-	TRBV12-3/TRBV12-4	CASNQGGDQPQHF	TGTGCCAGCAACCAAGGAGGGGATCAGCCCCAGCATTTT
TRBJ2-2	-	-	TRBV3-1/TRBV3-2	CASSQDQQLSTGELFF	TGTGCCAGCAGCCAAGATCAACAGCTGAGCACCGGGGAGCTGTTTTTT
TRBJ1-6	-	-	TRBV6-5	CATCDSWDNSPLHF	TGTGCCACATGCGACTCTTGGGATAATTCACCCCTCCACTTT
TRBJ2-7	-	TRBD2	TRBV5-4	CASSRPSGSNEQYF	TGTGCCAGCAGCCGACCTAGCGGGAGCAACGAGCAGTACTTC
TRBJ1-1	-	TRBD1	TRBV5-1	CASSFGNRGNTEAFF	TGCGCCAGCAGCTTCGGGAACAGGGGCAACACTGAAGCTTTCTTT
TRBJ2-3	-	TRBD2	TRBV6-5	CASSLRGGGDTQYF	TGTGCCAGCAGTCTGCGGGGGGGCGGAGATACGCAGTATTTT
TRBJ2-1	-	-	TRBV27	CASSLQDASYNEQFF	TGTGCCAGCAGTTTACAGGATGCGTCCTACAATGAGCAGTTCTTC
TRBJ2-7	-	-	TRBV11-3	CASSYRLVYEQYF	TGTGCCAGCAGCTATCGGCTAGTCTACGAGCAGTACTTC
TRBJ2-7	-	-	TRBV10-3	CAISVGEDYEQYF	TGTGCCATCAGTGTAGGGGAGGATTACGAGCAGTACTTC
TRBJ2-5	-	-	TRBV25-1	CASSELLGGVETQYF	TGTGCCAGCAGTGAATTATTAGGAGGTGTAGAGACCCAGTACTTC
TRBJ1-5	-	TRBD1	TRBV6-2/TRBV6-3	CASSPRGDQPQHF	TGTGCCAGCAGTCCCAGGGGGGATCAGCCCCAGCATTTT
TRBJ1-1	-	-	TRBV6-6	CASRAPGRNTEAFF	TGTGCCAGTAGGGCGCCGGGGAGGAACACTGAAGCTTTCTTT
TRBJ1-3	-	-	TRBV9	CASSVGGRERNTIYF	TGTGCCAGCAGCGTAGGGGGCAGGGAAAGAAACACCATATATTTT
TRBJ2-1	-	TRBD1	TRBV28	CASSLQGAYNEQFF	TGTGCCAGCAGTCTACAGGGGGCCTACAATGAGCAGTTCTTC
TRBJ2-3	-	-	TRBV4-3	CASSQDRSGAGTDTQYF	TGCGCCAGCAGCCAAGATAGGTCAGGGGCGGGCACAGATACGCAGTATTTT
TRBJ1-1	-	-	TRBV28	CASRSGGTEAFF	TGTGCCAGCCGGTCAGGCGGGACTGAAGCTTTCTTT
TRBJ2-2	-	-	TRBV6-5	CASRPGTDNTGELFF	TGTGCCAGCAGGCCCGGGACTGATAACACCGGGGAGCTGTTTTTT
TRBJ1-6	-	-	TRBV6-5	CASSLEGGDYSPLHF	TGTGCCAGCTCCCTGGAGGGAGGGGACTATTCACCCCTCCACTTT